These 20 T cell receptor beta chains share one sample of origin, sequenced in a study of blood T cells in healthy people across ages. The use of a sample-barcoded 5' primer and a J-beta primer mix characterized a second PCR of about 6 to 12 cycles. TCRdb analysed the 5' RACE reads with MiXCR anew, one entry per CDR3 protein. The sample shows more than 1 million distinct CDR3 sequences, 35% to 50% of them seen only once. The sample taken for sequencing was blood. These receptors came from a woman aged 55-75 years in good health.

The V gene is TRBV28, the J gene TRBJ1-5, with D maybe TRBD1 (6 bases). Germline V gene sequence: CDR1 MDHEN, CDR2 SYDVKM. The length of the CDR3 is 14 residues. V shed 2 bases and J shed 6 bases, with 11 bases lying between them. The CDR3 here is CASSLGGALQPQHF. CDR3 coding DNA: TGTGCCAGCAGTTTAGGGGGGGCACTTCAGCCCCAGCATTTT.

The chain uses TRBV7-3 and TRBJ2-3; the match to TRBD2 covers 10 bases. This CDR3 region has 16 residues. After removal of 0 bases from V and 8 bases from J, the junction contained 8 bases not matched to a gene. The germline V gene encodes CDR1 SGHTA and CDR2 FQGTGA. Written as DNA, the CDR3 is TGTGCCAGCAGCTTAACGGTGAGCGGGAGGGGGGCTACGCAGTATTTT. It encodes CASSLTVSGRGATQYF.

CDR3 loop: CASTFARGHENGYTF. CDR3 in DNA: TGTGCCAGCACCTTTGCCAGGGGACACGAGAATGGCTACACCTTC. The gene calls are TRBV2 and TRBJ1-2; possibly TRBD1 for D (6 bases). V lost 7 bases, J lost 6 bases, and 21 bases lay in between. In germline, CDR1 is SNHLY, CDR2 FYNNEI. The CDR3 runs to 15 residues.

This clonotype was counted between two and nine times. The V gene is TRBV20-1, the J gene TRBJ2-3; no definite D call. CDR3 size: 13 residues. The V end was cut by 2 bases, the J end by 4 bases, with 10 bases between. CDR1 is DFQATT and CDR2 is SNEGSKA in the germline V gene (reference sequence). CDR3 sequence (DNA): TGCAGTGCTAGACGCGCGGTTTCAGATACGCAGTATTTT. Translated, it gives CSARRAVSDTQYF.

In this sample, this clonotype turned up a few times. The rearrangement uses TRBV7-9 and TRBJ2-4; 8 bases map to TRBD2. The CDR3 has 17 residues. Trimming at V came to 2 bases and at J to 8 bases, leaving 14 bases not matched to a gene. Germline V gene lookup returns CDR1 SEHNR and CDR2 FQNEAQ (reference sequence). In DNA form, the CDR3 reads TGTGCCAGCAGCTTATACCCAGCGGGAGCGCGGGTAGACATTCAGTACTTC. This gives the protein CASSLYPAGARVDIQYF.

J is TRBJ1-1 and V is TRBV27, with D uncertain. The CDR3 consists of 9 residues. The V gene's germline CDR1 is MNHEY and CDR2 SMNVEV (reference sequence). V dropped 7 bases and J dropped 8 bases, with 5 bases sitting between them. The CDR3 spells CASTNEAFF. CDR3 bases: TGTGCCAGCACCAACGAAGCTTTCTTT.

The chain couples TRBV12-3 or TRBV12-4 to TRBJ2-3; TRBD2 agrees at 11 bases. CDR3 size: 16 residues. The J segment lost 2 bases and the V segment lost 5 bases, leaving 6 bases of the junction unmatched. The CDR3 coding sequence is TGTGCCAGCAGTACAAGGACTAGCGGGCCCACAGATACGCAGTATTTT. Protein sequence: CASSTRTSGPTDTQYF.

This clonotype was picked up many times. Its ends do not fully match the called genes, so a read error is possible. V gene TRBV5-1 combines with J gene TRBJ2-7; TRBD2 is a possible D gene (5 bases). The CDR3 runs to 13 residues. Germline CDR1 reads SGHRS; CDR2 reads YFSETQ. The CDR3 nucleotides read TGTGCCAGCAGTTTAGAGGGTCCCTACGAGCAGTACTTC. Its translation: CASSLEGPYEQYF.

The chain links TRBV2 to TRBJ1-2, with 7 positions matching TRBD1. V lost 8 bases and J lost 3; bases outside the gene matches: 6. The CDR3 length is 13 residues. Germline loops: CDR1 SNHLY, CDR2 FYNNEI. The CDR3 bases are TGTGCCAGCGGACCGGACAGGCACTATGGCTACACCTTC. Translation gives CASGPDRHYGYTF.

The chain combines TRBV5-1 with TRBJ2-1, with D possibly TRBD2 on 7 matching bases. Germline assignment: CDR1 SGHRS and CDR2 YFSETQ. Between the trimmed V and J ends, which lost 4 bases and 5 bases, there was a span of 16 bases. The CDR3 is made up of 15 amino acids. CDR3 loop: CASSLEGGPNNEQFF. The CDR3 DNA follows: TGCGCCAGCAGCCTGGAGGGGGGGCCTAACAATGAGCAGTTCTTC.

The chain links TRBV29-1 to TRBJ2-7; 9 bases fit TRBD1. V shed 7 bases and J 3 bases; nucleotides not matched to a gene: 4. Germline V gives CDR1 SQVTM, CDR2 ANQGSEA. CDR3 length: 12 residues. CDR3 amino acids: CSGGQGSYEQYF. CDR3 bases: TGCAGCGGAGGACAGGGGAGCTACGAGCAGTACTTC.

This chain links TRBV3-1 with TRBJ2-1; D ambiguous. Per germline, CDR1 LGHDT and CDR2 YNNKEL (reference sequence). Deletions cut 4 bases from V and 5 bases from J, with 6 bases between. The CDR3 totals 12 residues. In nucleotides, the CDR3 is TGTGCCAGCAGCCGTGTGGACAATGAGCAGTTCTTC. Protein product: CASSRVDNEQFF.

This clonotype was seen a few times. The chain links TRBV20-1 to TRBJ2-3; D not certain. From germline, CDR1 is DFQATT and CDR2 SNEGSKA (reference sequence). CDR3 length: 13 residues. Between the trimmed V and J ends, which lost 1 base and 8 bases, there was a span of 13 bases. The CDR3 here is CSARVVAEATQYF. The CDR3 region has the DNA TGCAGTGCTAGAGTCGTTGCCGAGGCTACGCAGTATTTT.

This sequence joins TRBV12-3 or TRBV12-4 and TRBJ1-1; TRBD1 matches at 7 bases. The CDR3 has 13 amino acids. J gave up 4 bases and V 3 bases, and 2 bases lay outside the gene matches. The CDR3 region is CASSLRGPTEAFF. Written as DNA, the CDR3 is TGTGCCAGCAGTTTGAGGGGGCCCACTGAAGCTTTCTTT.

The J gene is TRBJ2-5, the V gene TRBV18; 10 positions agree with TRBD2. With 1 base clipped from V and 3 bases from J, the junction kept 8 bases outside the gene matches. Germline assignment: CDR1 KGHSH and CDR2 LQKENI. This CDR3 is 17 amino acids long. The CDR3 spells CASSPLSLAGVKETQYF. The CDR3 region has the DNA TGTGCCAGCTCACCACTGTCGCTAGCGGGAGTAAAAGAGACCCAGTACTTC.

This clonotype was detected only a few times. This rearrangement joins TRBV7-2 to TRBJ2-2; D remains ambiguous. Germline V gene sequence: CDR1 SGHTA, CDR2 FQGNSA. V lost 4 bases and J lost 1, with 16 bases in between. The CDR3 is 17 residues long. The CDR3 loop reads CASSYRSGSGNTGELFF. The DNA of the CDR3 is TGTGCCAGCAGCTACCGTTCTGGCTCAGGGAACACCGGGGAGCTGTTTTTT.

Only a few counts were recorded for this clonotype. The chain joins TRBV29-1 to TRBJ2-3, with D maybe TRBD1 (6 bases). The CDR3 is 15 residues long. The V gene's germline CDR1 is SQVTM and CDR2 ANQGSEA. Trimming left V 5 bases short and J 2 bases short, with 17 bases between. CDR3 region: CSVFMDRESTDTQYF. CDR3 nucleotide sequence: TGCAGCGTTTTTATGGACAGAGAGTCCACAGATACGCAGTATTTT.

Comments on this clonotype: Given a much more abundant clone one base away, this may be a read error. The chain employs TRBV20-1 and TRBJ2-1; 8 nucleotides agree with TRBD2. The last part of the DNA fits TRBJ2-7 better; the J call may be wrong. The CDR3 is made up of 14 amino acids. Germline V gives CDR1 DFQATT, CDR2 SNEGSKA (reference sequence). CDR3 nucleotides: TGCAGTTCCGTAAGCGGGGGCTCCTACAATGAGCAGTACTTC. Residues: CSSVSGGSYNEQYF.

V is TRBV19 and J is TRBJ2-7, with 7 bases fitting TRBD1. CDR3 length equals 15 residues. V lost 4 bases and J lost 2; bases outside the gene matches: 8. The germline gives CDR1 LNHDA, CDR2 SQIVND (reference sequence). The CDR3 is CASSRSTGVTYEQYF. The CDR3 coding sequence is TGTGCCAGTAGTAGGTCAACAGGGGTTACCTACGAGCAGTACTTC. The full variable domain, in which reference TRBV19 and TRBJ2-7 provide the parts outside the CDR3, is DGGITQSPKYLFRKEGQNVTLSCEQNLNHDAMYWYRQDPGQGLRLIYYSQIVNDFQKGDIAEGYSVSREKKESFPLTVTSAQKNPTAFYLCASSRSTGVTYEQYFGPGTRLTVT.

The gene calls are TRBV20-1 and TRBJ2-1, with 14 bases that match TRBD2. The CDR3 is 17 residues long. V shed 5 bases, J shed 3 bases, and the junction held 9 bases outside the gene matches. The germline V gene encodes CDR1 DFQATT and CDR2 SNEGSKA (reference sequence). Here the CDR3 DNA reads TGCAGTGCTGGGGGGGGACTAGCGGGAGCCGGCTACAATGAGCAGTTCTTC. It specifies CSAGGGLAGAGYNEQFF.